These 15 T cell receptor beta chains share one sample of origin, sequenced in a study of blood T cell repertoires in COVID-19. Assay: immunoSEQ multiplex PCR; the TCRdb copy retains only in-frame clones and omits some. The sample lists tens of thousands of clones, approximately 88% occurring once. Sequencing used peripheral blood. Receptor source: a human donor in a cohort sampled during active COVID-19.

The V gene is TRBV11-2, the J gene TRBJ2-7; D may be TRBD1 (6 bases). The V and J ends lost 1 base and 6 bases respectively, with 13 bases between them. Germline values: CDR1 SGHAT, CDR2 FQNNGV. The CDR3 length is 14 residues. CDR3 region: CASSLGGQGFEQYF. The CDR3 nucleotides are TGTGCCAGCAGCTTAGGAGGGCAGGGGTTCGAGCAGTACTTC.

The chain has TRBV5-1 and TRBJ2-5, with D possibly matching TRBD2 (6 bases). Germline V gene sequence: CDR1 SGHRS, CDR2 YFSETQ. This CDR3 is built from 15 residues. V lost 4 bases and J 3 bases, leaving 16 bases between the germline ends. The CDR3 DNA sequence: TGCGCCAGCAGCGGGCAGGGAGCGGGCGAAGAGACCCAGTACTTC. Translated: CASSGQGAGEETQYF.

This clone was seen a handful of times. This chain joins TRBV10-1 and TRBJ1-3; no clear D gene. Germline-derived CDR1 and CDR2 are WNHNN and SYGVQD (reference sequence). The V and J ends lost 3 bases and 0 bases respectively, with 9 bases between them. The CDR3 runs 15 residues. CDR3 DNA: TGCGCCAGCAGTGACGGGGTAGACTCTGGAAACACCATATATTTT. Encoded protein: CASSDGVDSGNTIYF.

The J gene is TRBJ2-5, the V gene TRBV29-1, with TRBD1 matching over 8 bases. The length of the CDR3 is 12 residues. Germline values: CDR1 SQVTM, CDR2 ANQGSEA. J gave up 2 bases and V 4 bases, and 0 bases lay outside the gene matches. CDR3: CSVGTGQETQYF. For the CDR3, the DNA is TGCAGCGTTGGGACAGGGCAAGAGACCCAGTACTTC. The full variable domain, completed using reference TRBV29-1 and TRBJ2-5, is SAVISQKPSRDICQRGTSLTIQCQVDSQVTMMFWYRQQPGQSLTLIATANQGSEATYESGFVIDKFPISRPNLTFSTLTVSNMSPEDSSIYLCSVGTGQETQYFGPGTRLLVL.

The chain joins TRBV18 to TRBJ2-5; 7 bases are shared with TRBD2. The CDR3 sequence is 16 residues long. V dropped 2 bases and J dropped 3; count of bases not matched to a gene: 9. Germline V CDR1 and CDR2: KGHSH, LQKENI. As DNA, the CDR3 is TGTGCCAGCTCACCATCGCGGGAGCTCCCCAAAGAGACCCAGTACTTC. Translated, it gives CASSPSRELPKETQYF.

The chain recombines TRBV7-6 with TRBJ2-1, with 7 bases that match TRBD1. The CDR3 has 14 amino acids. V lost 5 bases to trimming and J lost 4 bases; unmatched junction nucleotides: 5. Germline V gives CDR1 SGHVS, CDR2 FNYEAQ. CDR3 protein: CASSRLQGYNEQFF. CDR3 DNA: TGTGCCAGCAGCCGACTACAGGGGTACAATGAGCAGTTCTTC. Full variable domain (rest looked up from reference TRBV7-6 and TRBJ2-1): GAGVSQSPRYKVTKRGQDVALRCDPISGHVSLYWYRQALGQGPEFLTYFNYEAQQDKSGLPNDRFSAERPEGSISTLTIQRTEQRDSAMYRCASSRLQGYNEQFFGPGTRLTVL.

The V and J genes are TRBV5-5 and TRBJ1-1; possibly TRBD1 for D (5 bases). V was cut by 0 bases and J by 0 bases, with 9 bases left in between. Germline-derived CDR1 and CDR2 are SGHKS and YYEKEE (reference sequence). CDR3 length: 15 residues. CDR3 amino acids: CASSLERRVNTEAFF. In DNA form, the CDR3 reads TGTGCCAGCAGCTTGGAACGCAGGGTGAACACTGAAGCTTTCTTT.

The CDR3 here is CASSAKRGDYNEQFF. CDR3 coding DNA: TGTGCCAGCAGTGCTAAGCGGGGGGACTACAATGAGCAGTTCTTC. The chain uses TRBV6-4 and TRBJ2-1, with TRBD2 matching over 9 bases. Unmatched junction bases numbered 4, after V lost 4 bases and J lost 3 bases. The CDR3 extends over 15 amino acids. Germline V gene sequence: CDR1 MRHNA, CDR2 SNTAGT.

The chain combines TRBV7-6 with TRBJ1-1, with a weak D call TRBD1 (5 bases). CDR1 and CDR2 from the germline V gene are SGHVS and FNYEAQ. The CDR3 covers 15 residues. The V end lost 5 bases, the J end lost 1 base, and 14 bases lay between the germline ends. This CDR3 is CASSQGPKGNTEAFF. In nucleotides, the CDR3 is TGTGCCAGCAGCCAGGGTCCTAAGGGGAACACTGAAGCTTTCTTT.

The chain links TRBV5-1 to TRBJ2-1; TRBD2 agrees at 15 bases. Germline CDR1 reads SGHRS; CDR2 reads YFSETQ. The CDR3 covers 16 residues. J lost 8 bases, V lost 0 bases, and 3 bases had no gene match. This chain's CDR3 is CASSLAGLAGGYEQFF. CDR3 nucleotides: TGCGCCAGCAGCTTGGCCGGACTAGCGGGAGGGTATGAGCAGTTCTTC.

The chain links TRBV27 to TRBJ2-2; 7 bases match TRBD1. The CDR3 extends over 15 amino acids. The V gene's germline CDR1 is MNHEY and CDR2 SMNVEV (reference sequence). The V segment lost 5 bases and the J segment 4 bases; nucleotides outside the gene matches: 7. The CDR3 spells CASSPTGVGTGELFF. The CDR3 coding sequence is TGTGCCAGCAGTCCCACAGGGGTGGGCACCGGGGAGCTGTTTTTT.

V usage is TRBV30 and J usage is TRBJ1-6, with 8 bases that match TRBD1. Germline lookup yields CDR1 GTSNPN and CDR2 SVGIG (reference sequence). J lost 10 bases, V lost 3 bases, and 8 bases had no gene match. The CDR3 extends over 14 amino acids. CDR3 DNA sequence: TGTGCCTGGAGCTTCACAGGGGGACAGTCACCCCTCCACTTT. Residues: CAWSFTGGQSPLHF.

The gene calls are TRBV19 and TRBJ2-7; 13 nucleotides match TRBD2. The CDR3 is made up of 19 amino acids. Per germline, CDR1 LNHDA and CDR2 SQIVND (reference sequence). After removal of 7 bases from V and 2 bases from J, the junction contained 17 bases not matched to a gene. The CDR3: CASTQAPGLAGKAPYEQYF. The CDR3 coding sequence is TGTGCCAGTACCCAGGCTCCGGGACTAGCGGGAAAGGCACCCTACGAGCAGTACTTC.

This clone was seen just once. V and J are TRBV12-3 or TRBV12-4 and TRBJ2-7, with a possible D match to TRBD2 (6 bases). The V and J ends lost 4 bases and 7 bases respectively, with 11 bases between them. This CDR3 is 12 amino acids long. The CDR3 DNA reads as TGTGCCAGCAGTTCGGAGGGCTGGGAGCAGTACTTC. It specifies CASSSEGWEQYF.

The CDR3 DNA is TGCGCCAGCAGCACGCGGACGGGAGCCTACGAGCAGTACTTC. As protein: CASSTRTGAYEQYF. The chain couples TRBV4-3 to TRBJ2-7; possibly TRBD2 for D (6 bases). The CDR3 is 14 amino acids. Trimming stripped 5 bases from V and 2 bases from J, with 13 bases between. Per the germline V gene, CDR1 is LGHNA and CDR2 is YSLEER.